This TCR beta chain originates from a study of shared clonotypes between healthy human individuals. Regarding the study as a whole: Depth was large, yet rarefaction showed that sorted-subset sequencing was incomplete.

V lost 4 bases and J lost 5, with 12 bases in between. This CDR3 is built from 14 residues. The V gene's germline CDR1 is SGHAT and CDR2 FQNNGV. The naive CD8 subset, CD45RO-negative cells positively selected for CCR7, excluded terminally differentiated effector memory CD45RA+ cells. A word on this clone: Its antigen is unidentified.

The assay was immunoSEQ multiplex PCR, and TCRdb's table has in-frame clones only and misses some. The repertoire consists of hundreds of thousands of clones, with approximately 96% occurring once and the leading ten covering 0.11%. Sequences were obtained from naive CD8+ T cells sorted from blood. This TCR was recovered from a woman aged 25 to 39 in good health. This chain connects TRBV11-2 to TRBJ2-1, with D perhaps being TRBD1 or TRBD2 (5 bases each). The CDR3 here is CASSSRDGNNEQFF. In DNA, the CDR3 is TGTGCCAGCAGCTCCCGGGACGGAAACAATGAGCAGTTCTTC.